This T cell receptor (beta chain) was profiled in a study of T cells in Graves' hyperthyroidism and ophthalmopathy. TCR beta CDR3 region amplification was performed from RNA transcripts. RT-PCR in the first round (using the HTBI primer set) targeted the TCR CDR3. TCRdb re-derived calls from the multiplex PCR reads in MiXCR, one entry per CDR3 protein. The sample has 550,000 to 700,000 distinct CDR3 sequences, roughly 50% seen once. This clonotype was counted many times. Its antigen is not known. The germline CDR1 and CDR2 sequences are SGHRS and YFSETQ. The ends lost 4 bases at V and 5 bases at J; junction bases unmatched: 8. The CDR3 spans 15 residues. Thyroid ultrasound, orbital computed tomography, clinical symptoms, and serum thyroxine and TRAb underpinned diagnoses. Study-level points and caveats: Most clonotypes expanded in thyroid above 0.001 were likewise present in blood. Onset of ophthalmopathy came a median about 6.5 months after the model predicted it.

Input material: peripheral blood or thyroid tissue (not recorded which). This TCR came from an adult woman with Graves' disease, either hyperthyroidism or ophthalmopathy (not recorded which). The J gene is TRBJ2-2, the V gene TRBV5-1; 7 bases map to TRBD1. CDR3 residues: CASSLGQVGTGELFF. In nucleotides, the CDR3 is TGCGCCAGCAGCCTTGGACAGGTTGGAACCGGGGAGCTGTTTTTT.